This T cell receptor (beta chain) was identified during a study of T-cell memory formation after mild COVID-19. V shed 1 base and J 7 bases; nucleotides not matched to a gene: 2. The CDR3 sequence is 13 residues long. The germline V gene has CDR1 KGHSH and CDR2 LQKENI. MiXCR, run by TCRdb on the 5' RACE reads, gives a single entry per CDR3 protein. The sample includes about 400,000 distinct CDR3 sequences, about 22% of them seen just once. The sequencing sample was made of PBMCs or a T cell subset sorted from them (not recorded which). This clonotype was sampled from an adult woman who had mild COVID-19 (a few samples of this study predate the infection). Cell type and time point are not known. This chain joins TRBV18 and TRBJ2-7; 9 bases match TRBD1. In nucleotides, the CDR3 is TGTGCCAGCTCACCACTTGGACAGGGGGAGCAGTACTTC. Translating gives CASSPLGQGEQYF.